A single sample is the source of the 25 T cell receptor beta chains below, sequenced in a study of T cells in Graves' hyperthyroidism and ophthalmopathy. RNA transcripts gave rise to amplified TCR beta CDR3 regions. First-round RT-PCR with HTBI primers amplified the TCR CDR3 region. TCRdb re-analysed the multiplex PCR reads in MiXCR, keeping a single row per CDR3 protein. The data contain hundreds of thousands of distinct CDR3 sequences, about 16% of them singletons. Source material: blood. The receptors were sampled from a woman under 40 with Graves' hyperthyroidism.

The V gene is TRBV3-1, the J gene TRBJ1-2; 9 positions match TRBD1. Germline values: CDR1 LGHDT, CDR2 YNNKEL (reference sequence). V was clipped by 4 bases and J by 8 bases; unmatched bases: 11. CDR3 length: 15 amino acids. In DNA, the CDR3 is TGTGCCAGCAGCCGGATACAGGGGGCGCGTCGGGGCTACACCTTC. This translates into CASSRIQGARRGYTF.

In its sample, this clonotype was seen many times. The chain joins TRBV6-1 to TRBJ2-3, with TRBD2 matching over 10 bases. Trimming at V came to 3 bases and at J to 0 bases, leaving 6 bases not matched to a gene. The germline V gene has CDR1 MNHNS and CDR2 SASEGT. The CDR3 spans 17 residues. The DNA for the CDR3 is TGTGCCAGCAGTGAGGGACTAGCGAGTGCTAGCACAGATACGCAGTATTTT. Its protein is CASSEGLASASTDTQYF.

The CDR3 is CASSYATSGYNEQFF. For the CDR3, the DNA is TGTGCCAGCAGTTACGCGACTAGCGGGTACAATGAGCAGTTCTTC. This chain joins TRBV6-5 and TRBJ2-1, with 10 nucleotides matching TRBD2. The CDR3 length is 15 residues. The J segment lost 4 bases and the V segment lost 2 bases, leaving 2 bases of the junction unmatched. Germline V CDR1 and CDR2: MNHEY, SVGAGI.

This clonotype came up many times. This chain links TRBV6-1 with TRBJ1-2; 8 bases align to TRBD1. V was pared by 5 bases and J by 4 bases, with 9 bases of the junction left unmatched. Germline lookup yields CDR1 MNHNS and CDR2 SASEGT. The CDR3 loop spans 15 amino acids. This chain's CDR3 is CASSPRGQGSYGYTF. The CDR3 nucleotides read TGTGCCAGCAGTCCCCGCGGACAGGGTAGCTATGGCTACACCTTC.

The chain uses TRBV11-3 and TRBJ1-5, with D perhaps TRBD1 (5 bases). The CDR3 extends over 19 amino acids. Germline V gene sequence: CDR1 SGHNT, CDR2 YENEEA. The ends were cut back, 5 bases at V and 0 bases at J, with 23 bases in the middle. The CDR3 sequence: CASSKLYRSPTYSNQPQHF. CDR3 bases: TGTGCCAGCAGCAAACTATACAGGAGCCCCACTTATAGCAATCAGCCCCAGCATTTT.

This clonotype showed up many times. This rearrangement joins TRBV27 to TRBJ2-7, with TRBD1 identical over 9 bases. Germline-derived CDR1 and CDR2 are MNHEY and SMNVEV (reference sequence). The CDR3 consists of 14 residues. Trimming took 2 bases from V and 3 from J; bases not matched to a gene: 2. CDR3 loop: CASSLDRGNYEQYF. Written as DNA, the CDR3 is TGTGCCAGCAGTTTAGACAGGGGGAACTACGAGCAGTACTTC.

Turning to this clonotype: This may be a read error: a much more frequent sequence differs by one nucleotide. This sequence joins TRBV11-1 and TRBJ2-5; D not resolved. CDR3 length: 15 amino acids. CDR1 SGHAT and CDR2 FQDESV come from the germline V gene (reference sequence). Trimming shortened V by 5 bases and J by 10 bases, and 23 bases separated the two germline ends. CDR3 DNA sequence: TGTGCCAGCAGCACCTCCGGGCCCCCTCCAGTGAGCCAGTACTTC. It translates to CASSTSGPPPVSQYF.

This clonotype was recorded many times. CDR3 nucleotide sequence: TGCAGTGCTAGAGGGGGACTAGCGGGCCTCGGAGATGAGCAGTTCTTC. Translating gives CSARGGLAGLGDEQFF. The J gene is TRBJ2-1, the V gene TRBV20-1; 12 positions match TRBD2. The germline V gene has CDR1 DFQATT and CDR2 SNEGSKA (reference sequence). CDR3 size: 16 residues. With V trimmed by 1 base and J by 8 bases, 9 bases remained unmatched.

This clonotype was seen a handful of times. The chain carries TRBV6-5 and TRBJ1-3, with a possible D match to TRBD1 (6 bases). CDR1 and CDR2 (germline): MNHEY, SVGAGI. With 2 bases removed from V and 2 bases from J, the gap between germline ends came to 16 bases. The length of the CDR3 is 17 residues. CDR3 amino acids: CASSYAGHTYPGNTIYF. CDR3 DNA sequence: TGTGCCAGCAGTTACGCGGGACACACTTATCCTGGAAACACCATATATTTT.

The sample holds a few counts of this clonotype. The junction and the germline gene differ at one end; a read error may be behind it. The chain is built from TRBV20-1 and TRBJ2-1; 11 nucleotides align to TRBD2. There are 12 residues in the CDR3. In germline, CDR1 is DFQATT, CDR2 SNEGSKA (reference sequence). The CDR3: CNASGGYNEQFF. The CDR3 nucleotides read TGCAATGCTAGCGGGGGGTACAATGAGCAGTTCTTC.

This clonotype was observed at least ten times. The chain carries TRBV20-1 and TRBJ2-5, with D possibly TRBD2 on 5 matching bases. Per the germline V gene, CDR1 is DFQATT and CDR2 is SNEGSKA (reference sequence). Trimming stripped 3 bases from V and 7 bases from J, with 15 bases between. The length of the CDR3 is 13 residues. CDR3 in amino acids: CSASRGSPGTQYF. CDR3 in DNA: TGCAGTGCTAGTCGAGGGAGTCCAGGGACCCAGTACTTC.

This clonotype was observed at least ten times. The rearrangement uses TRBV6-2 or TRBV6-3 and TRBJ2-7; 7 bases match TRBD1. The germline V gene has CDR1 MNHEY and CDR2 SVGEGT. Losses at the gene ends were 0 bases for V and 2 bases for J; bases not matched to a gene: 13. The CDR3 sequence is 18 residues long. CDR3 DNA: TGTGCCAGCAGTTACTCGAGGTATAGTGACAGGGTTCCCTACGAGCAGTACTTC. It encodes CASSYSRYSDRVPYEQYF.

This clonotype was counted ten times or more. The chain is built from TRBV5-1 and TRBJ1-1; 10 bases are shared with TRBD1. CDR3 length: 16 residues. Germline values: CDR1 SGHRS, CDR2 YFSETQ. Trimming removed 4 bases from V and 3 bases from J; junction bases left unmatched: 9. DNA of the CDR3: TGCGCCAGCAGCATAGACAGGGGGCGAATTGACACTGAAGCTTTCTTT. Its translation: CASSIDRGRIDTEAFF. The variable domain in full, with the rest retrieved from reference TRBV5-1 and TRBJ1-1, is KAGVTQTPRYLIKTRGQQVTLSCSPISGHRSVSWYQQTPGQGLQFLFEYFSETQRNKGNFPGRFSGRQFSNSRSEMNVSTLELGDSALYLCASSIDRGRIDTEAFFGQGTRLTVV.

The rearrangement joins TRBV19 to TRBJ2-7; D is possibly TRBD2 (6 bases). Germline CDR1 and CDR2: LNHDA and SQIVND (reference sequence). This CDR3 has 15 residues. V was shortened by 6 bases and J by 2 bases, with 17 bases between the two germline ends. The CDR3 loop is CASRPSGGATYEQYF. The CDR3 nucleotides are TGTGCCAGTAGGCCTAGTGGAGGGGCCACCTACGAGCAGTACTTC.

The CDR3 DNA reads as TGTGCCAGCAGCTCCTCGGTTGCACCGTACTACGAGCAGTACTTC. It translates to CASSSSVAPYYEQYF. The V call is TRBV7-9, the J call TRBJ2-7; D call uncertain. The ends were cut back, 4 bases at V and 3 bases at J, with 16 bases in the middle. The CDR3 extends over 15 amino acids. CDR1 and CDR2 (germline): SEHNR, FQNEAQ (reference sequence).

This clonotype was recorded once. The chain joins TRBV2 to TRBJ1-1; TRBD1 matches at 9 bases. The CDR3 is made up of 14 amino acids. Germline V gene sequence: CDR1 SNHLY, CDR2 FYNNEI. Trimming cost V 5 bases and J 7 bases; bases outside gene matches: 8. CDR3 in DNA: TGTGCCAGCAGTACCGGGACAGGGTCCATTGAAGCTTTCTTT. It specifies CASSTGTGSIEAFF.

This chain uses TRBV6-2 or TRBV6-3 with TRBJ2-5, with no clear D. Trimming pared 6 bases from V and 1 base from J, leaving 15 bases between. CDR3 length equals 15 residues. CDR1 is MNHEY and CDR2 is SVGEGT in the germline V gene. As DNA, the CDR3 is TGTGCCAGCAGCACCCGGACCCTTCTCCAAGAGACCCAGTACTTC. Its translation: CASSTRTLLQETQYF.

This chain joins TRBV15 and TRBJ2-7; perhaps TRBD2 as D (6 bases). The CDR3 is 13 amino acids. V lost 0 bases to trimming and J lost 7 bases, with 10 bases between them. Germline V lookup: CDR1 LNHNV, CDR2 YYDKDF (reference sequence). The chain's CDR3 is CATSRDPGREQYF. CDR3 in DNA: TGTGCCACCAGCAGAGATCCGGGGAGGGAGCAGTACTTC. Variable domain in full (rest from reference TRBV15 and TRBJ2-7): DAMVIQNPRYQVTQFGKPVTLSCSQTLNHNVMYWYQQKSSQAPKLLFHYYDKDFNNEADTPDNFQSRRPNTSFCFLDIRSPGLGDTAMYLCATSRDPGREQYFGPGTRLTVT.

This clonotype came up a few times. This chain connects TRBV5-5 to TRBJ1-4, with D uncertain. The CDR3 length is 14 residues. The germline CDR1 and CDR2 sequences are SGHKS and YYEKEE (reference sequence). Trimming took 1 base from V and 4 from J, leaving 8 bases between them. In DNA form, the CDR3 reads TGTGCCAGCAGCTTGATAACTGATAATGAAAAACTGTTTTTT. It is translated as CASSLITDNEKLFF.

This clonotype was seen at least ten times. The junction departs from germline at one end; a sequencing error may be responsible. The rearrangement links TRBV7-8 to TRBJ2-3; D might be TRBD2 (5 bases). Germline lookup yields CDR1 SGHVS and CDR2 FQNEAQ. This CDR3 region has 20 residues. CDR3 amino acids: CASSLALKGWNPSSTDAQYF. The DNA of the CDR3 is TGTGCCAGCAGCTTAGCGCTAAAAGGGTGGAACCCCTCTAGCACAGATGCGCAGTATTTT.

This clonotype was counted many times. The chain uses TRBV20-1 and TRBJ2-4; possibly TRBD2 for D (5 bases). V was shortened by 3 bases and J by 4 bases, with 10 bases between the two germline ends. This CDR3 is 13 amino acids long. CDR1 DFQATT and CDR2 SNEGSKA come from the germline V gene (reference sequence). The CDR3 sequence: CSARDSLKNIQYF. The CDR3 bases are TGCAGTGCTAGGGACTCGCTTAAAAACATTCAGTACTTC.

This clonotype was observed a few times. The chain is built from TRBV6-1 and TRBJ2-1; TRBD1 might be the D (6 bases). Germline-derived CDR1 and CDR2 are MNHNS and SASEGT. V lost 7 bases and J lost 0, with 16 bases in between. This CDR3 has 16 amino acids. CDR3 DNA sequence: TGTGCCAGCATAGACAGGAGTCTTCTCTCCTACAATGAGCAGTTCTTC. Its translation: CASIDRSLLSYNEQFF.

The chain combines TRBV29-1 with TRBJ2-5, with D maybe TRBD1 (6 bases). CDR3 size: 15 residues. CDR1 and CDR2 from the germline V gene are SQVTM and ANQGSEA. The V gene lost 6 bases and the J gene lost 1 base, with 18 bases spanning the gap. The CDR3 region has the DNA TGCAGCGTCTGGGATATCCAGGGGCCCCAAGAGACCCAGTACTTC. Translated: CSVWDIQGPQETQYF.

This clonotype showed up just a few times. The CDR3 DNA reads TGTGCCAGCAGCCAAAGTCGGACAGGCTGGAGCGCCGGGGAGCTGTTTTTT. Translating it yields CASSQSRTGWSAGELFF. This chain links TRBV3-1 with TRBJ2-2; 7 bases are a match to TRBD1. This CDR3 has 17 residues. CDR1 is LGHDT, CDR2 YNNKEL, per germline (reference sequence). V dropped 2 bases and J dropped 6; count of bases not matched to a gene: 12.

The genes are TRBV5-5 and TRBJ1-1; D not certain. V was pared by 1 base and J by 1 base, with 8 bases between. Germline lookup yields CDR1 SGHKS and CDR2 YYEKEE (reference sequence). CDR3 length: 14 residues. CDR3 DNA sequence: TGTGCCAGCAGCTTGTTCCTTCGGAACACTGAAGCTTTCTTT. It translates to CASSLFLRNTEAFF.